This TCR beta chain emerged from a study of siplizumab effects on memory and regulatory T cells. Study observations and caveats: Poor capture below about 10^-5 frequency left most alloreactive clones unmapped to unstimulated subsets.

Assays covered roughly 10^5 TCR templates per sample. Sequencing used immunoSEQ multiplex PCR; TCRdb keeps in-frame clones, though not all of them. The sample consists of about 100,000 clones, over 90% of them appearing once. About this clone itself: Its specificity is not known.

Source material: non-Treg CD4+ T cells sorted from blood. The TCR originated in a human donor in good health.

The DNA for the CDR3 is TGTGCCAGCAGTTACAAGGGAGTGAGGGGAAACACCATATATTTT. It translates to CASSYKGVRGNTIYF. The chain joins TRBV6-5 to TRBJ1-3, with D uncertain. Trimming removed 2 bases at V and 4 bases at J, with 12 bases between. Per germline, CDR1 MNHEY and CDR2 SVGAGI. The CDR3 has 15 residues.